The rows below give T cell receptor beta chains drawn from one sample of a study of T cell responses to AZD1222 COVID-19 vaccine. TCRdb's table, derived via immunoSEQ multiplex PCR, lists solely in-frame clones and lacks some. The profile shows over 150,000 clones, approximately 95% of them singletons. The sequences come from peripheral blood, collected 28 days after the second dose of the MenACWY control vaccine. All receptors come from an adult who received the MenACWY meningococcal vaccine as a control. Both conserved end residues are part of each CDR3. Fields, in order: J gene, CDR3 length, clone size, D gene, V gene, CDR3 protein, CDR3 DNA. The D gene is left open where the match is weak. Clone size, where shown, is once, few, many, or a class for clones that have expanded.

j_gene: TRBJ2-3
len: 16
abundance: .
d_gene: .
v_gene: TRBV24-1
CDR3aa: CATSDRGGAIGDTQYF
CDR3nt: TGTGCCACCAGTGATCGTGGGGGGGCCATCGGAGATACGCAGTATTTT

j_gene: TRBJ2-3
len: 11
abundance: once
d_gene: .
v_gene: TRBV12-3/TRBV12-4
CDR3aa: CASGYSDTQYF
CDR3nt: TGTGCCAGCGGTTATTCAGATACGCAGTATTTT

j_gene: TRBJ1-6
len: 14
abundance: .
d_gene: .
v_gene: TRBV6-4
CDR3aa: CASRGDSDNSPLHF
CDR3nt: TGTGCCAGCCGGGGCGACAGCGACAATTCACCCCTCCACTTT

j_gene: TRBJ2-1
len: 16
abundance: .
d_gene: .
v_gene: TRBV5-5
CDR3aa: CASSLEPTNSYNEQFF
CDR3nt: TGTGCCAGCAGCTTGGAACCGACAAACTCCTACAATGAGCAGTTCTTC

j_gene: TRBJ2-2
len: 13
abundance: .
d_gene: .
v_gene: TRBV9
CDR3aa: CASSVDSRAVLFF
CDR3nt: TGTGCCAGCAGCGTAGACAGTCGGGCTGTGCTGTTTTTT

j_gene: TRBJ1-2
len: 17
abundance: few
d_gene: TRBD1
v_gene: TRBV27
CDR3aa: CASSSLLRTGNTYGYTF
CDR3nt: TGTGCCAGCAGTTCTTTGCTCAGGACAGGGAATACTTATGGCTACACCTTC

j_gene: TRBJ1-2
len: 13
abundance: few
d_gene: .
v_gene: TRBV5-1
CDR3aa: CASSFRLRNGYTF
CDR3nt: TGCGCCAGCAGCTTCCGACTGAGAAATGGCTACACCTTC

j_gene: TRBJ2-7
len: 15
abundance: .
d_gene: .
v_gene: TRBV7-2
CDR3aa: CASSFSGTGDYEQYF
CDR3nt: TGTGCCAGCAGCTTCTCCGGGACTGGGGACTACGAGCAGTACTTC

j_gene: TRBJ1-1
len: 11
abundance: .
d_gene: .
v_gene: TRBV10-2
CDR3aa: CASIRQTEAFF
CDR3nt: TGCGCCAGCATACGACAAACTGAAGCTTTCTTT

j_gene: TRBJ1-2
len: 17
abundance: .
d_gene: TRBD1
v_gene: TRBV5-1
CDR3aa: CASSFDALTGANYGYTF
CDR3nt: TGCGCCAGCAGCTTCGACGCATTAACAGGGGCCAACTATGGCTACACCTTC

j_gene: TRBJ2-1
len: 14
abundance: .
d_gene: .
v_gene: TRBV6-2/TRBV6-3
CDR3aa: CASSNSRAYNEQFF
CDR3nt: TGTGCCAGCAGTAACTCTAGAGCCTACAATGAGCAGTTCTTC

j_gene: TRBJ2-5
len: 15
abundance: .
d_gene: TRBD1
v_gene: TRBV6-4
CDR3aa: CASIPGQGFQETQYF
CDR3nt: TGTGCCAGCATCCCGGGACAGGGCTTCCAAGAGACCCAGTACTTC

j_gene: TRBJ1-4
len: 12
abundance: .
d_gene: .
v_gene: TRBV19
CDR3aa: CASSFYPEKLFF
CDR3nt: TGTGCCAGTAGTTTTTACCCGGAAAAACTGTTTTTT

j_gene: TRBJ1-4
len: 15
abundance: few
d_gene: TRBD1
v_gene: TRBV5-1
CDR3aa: CASSEQGAGGEKLFF
CDR3nt: TGCGCCAGCAGCGAACAGGGGGCCGGGGGTGAAAAACTGTTTTTT

j_gene: TRBJ1-5
len: 14
abundance: .
d_gene: .
v_gene: TRBV7-9
CDR3aa: CASSSDIRNQPQHF
CDR3nt: TGTGCCAGCAGCTCCGACATTCGCAATCAGCCCCAGCATTTT

j_gene: TRBJ1-1
len: 14
abundance: once
d_gene: TRBD1
v_gene: TRBV3-1/TRBV3-2
CDR3aa: CASRQGGVKTEAFF
CDR3nt: TGTGCCAGCAGACAGGGGGGGGTGAAAACTGAAGCTTTCTTT

j_gene: TRBJ1-6
len: 15
abundance: .
d_gene: .
v_gene: TRBV6-4
CDR3aa: CASSQYSSYNSPLHF
CDR3nt: TGTGCCAGCAGTCAGTACAGCTCCTATAATTCACCCCTCCACTTT

j_gene: TRBJ1-4
len: 14
abundance: .
d_gene: TRBD1
v_gene: TRBV6-5
CDR3aa: CASSSSRGQSQLFF
CDR3nt: TGTGCCAGCAGTTCTTCCAGGGGGCAATCGCAACTGTTTTTT

j_gene: TRBJ2-1
len: 16
abundance: .
d_gene: TRBD2
v_gene: TRBV5-4
CDR3aa: CASSLGAGESYNEQFF
CDR3nt: TGTGCCAGCAGCTTGGGGGCGGGGGAATCCTACAATGAGCAGTTCTTC

j_gene: TRBJ1-4
len: 14
abundance: .
d_gene: .
v_gene: TRBV18
CDR3aa: CASSPGPQGEKLFF
CDR3nt: TGTGCCAGCTCACCGGGACCCCAGGGGGAAAAACTGTTTTTT

j_gene: TRBJ1-2
len: 15
abundance: .
d_gene: .
v_gene: TRBV5-5
CDR3aa: CASSLGRGQYYGYTF
CDR3nt: TGTGCCAGCAGCTTGGGGCGGGGCCAATACTATGGCTACACCTTC

j_gene: TRBJ2-1
len: 16
abundance: .
d_gene: TRBD2
v_gene: TRBV30
CDR3aa: CAWSPGSGGLWHEQFF
CDR3nt: TGTGCCTGGAGTCCGGGATCGGGGGGGCTTTGGCATGAGCAGTTCTTC

j_gene: TRBJ1-5
len: 14
abundance: .
d_gene: .
v_gene: TRBV2
CDR3aa: CASRGAGLSQPQHF
CDR3nt: TGTGCCAGCAGAGGGGCAGGGTTGAGTCAGCCCCAGCATTTT

j_gene: TRBJ2-2
len: 15
abundance: .
d_gene: .
v_gene: TRBV9
CDR3aa: CASSVSGTTSGELFF
CDR3nt: TGTGCCAGCAGCGTTTCTGGGACAACGTCCGGGGAGCTGTTTTTT

j_gene: TRBJ2-1
len: 19
abundance: .
d_gene: TRBD2
v_gene: TRBV2
CDR3aa: CASRSGTSGAGSSYNEQFF
CDR3nt: TGTGCCAGCAGGTCAGGGACTAGCGGGGCCGGAAGCTCCTACAATGAGCAGTTCTTC

j_gene: TRBJ1-4
len: 13
abundance: .
d_gene: .
v_gene: TRBV15
CDR3aa: CATTDGTNEKLFF
CDR3nt: TGTGCCACCACGGACGGAACTAATGAAAAACTGTTTTTT